A single sample gave rise to the 12 T cell receptor beta chains below, sequenced in a study. TCRdb reanalysed the RT-PCR reads using MiXCR and keeps one entry per CDR3 protein. This sample has about 680,000 distinct CDR3 sequences, with approximately 15% found just once. The sample taken for sequencing was memory CD4+ T cells from blood. Source of these receptors: a female donor in good health, serving as a healthy control.

The sample holds many counts of this clonotype. The genes are TRBV7-8 and TRBJ2-7; 9 nucleotides line up with TRBD1. CDR1 SGHVS and CDR2 FQNEAQ come from the germline V gene. The J segment lost 6 bases and the V segment lost 5 bases, leaving 8 bases of the junction unmatched. This CDR3 comprises 14 residues. The CDR3 DNA reads TGTGCCAGCAGCCCGGGACAGGGAGAGGGCGAGCAGTACTTC. Translation: CASSPGQGEGEQYF.

This clonotype was recorded at least ten times. V is TRBV6-5 and J is TRBJ1-1; D call uncertain. This CDR3 region has 13 residues. Germline V gene sequence: CDR1 MNHEY, CDR2 SVGAGI. With 2 bases removed from V and 0 bases from J, the gap between germline ends came to 4 bases. The CDR3 DNA reads TGTGCCAGCAGTTACAGCATGAACACTGAAGCTTTCTTT. This sequence encodes CASSYSMNTEAFF.

The chain links TRBV6-6 to TRBJ1-4; the match to TRBD1 covers 8 bases. The CDR3 loop spans 15 amino acids. Germline values: CDR1 MNHNY, CDR2 SVGAGI (reference sequence). The V segment lost 4 bases and the J segment 6 bases; nucleotides outside the gene matches: 7. The CDR3 is CASSSGQGRDEKLFF. CDR3 DNA sequence: TGTGCCAGCAGTTCCGGACAGGGAAGGGATGAAAAACTGTTTTTT.

The chain uses TRBV5-8 and TRBJ2-7; no reliable D call. Trimming stripped 4 bases from V and 6 bases from J, with 14 bases between. CDR1 and CDR2 (germline): SGHTS, YDEGEE. This CDR3 comprises 13 residues. The CDR3 sequence: CASSLVRNGEQYF. The DNA for the CDR3 is TGTGCCAGCAGCCTAGTTCGTAACGGCGAGCAGTACTTC.

A remark on this clonotype: A single base separates this from a much larger clone, so it may be a read error. The rearrangement links TRBV10-2 to TRBJ2-5; D is unclear. Germline CDR1 and CDR2: WSHSY and SAAADI. The CDR3 has 14 amino acids. V was clipped by 8 bases and J by 0 bases, with 13 bases between them. The CDR3 loop is CASATPTDQETQYF. The CDR3 nucleotides are TGCGCCAGCGCTACACCTACGGACCAAGAGACCCAGTACTTC.

This clonotype was counted between two and nine times. This sequence joins TRBV6-1 and TRBJ2-2; 7 nucleotides line up with TRBD1. The V and J ends lost 6 bases and 6 bases, in that order; junction bases with no gene match: 13. The CDR3 has 16 residues. Germline CDR1 and CDR2: MNHNS and SASEGT. CDR3 sequence (DNA): TGTGCCAGCAGCCTCGGGGAAGGGGGCGCCTCCGGGGAGCTGTTTTTT. As protein: CASSLGEGGASGELFF.

This chain uses TRBV5-1 with TRBJ2-7; TRBD2 matches 10 bases. Germline V gene data show CDR1 as SGHRS and CDR2 as YFSETQ. V trimming: 1 base; J trimming: 3 bases; junction bases outside the gene matches: 7. The CDR3 consists of 16 residues. CDR3 protein: CASSLWLAGVSYEQYF. CDR3 DNA: TGCGCCAGCAGCTTGTGGCTAGCGGGAGTCAGCTACGAGCAGTACTTC.

This clonotype was detected many times. The chain employs TRBV20-1 and TRBJ2-1; 10 bases fit TRBD2. V lost 5 bases and J lost 3; bases outside the gene matches: 4. Germline CDR1 is DFQATT and CDR2 is SNEGSKA (reference sequence). The CDR3 sequence is 14 residues long. The CDR3 nucleotides read TGCAGTGCTCACGGGACTAGCGACTACAATGAGCAGTTCTTC. Protein: CSAHGTSDYNEQFF.

V is TRBV27 and J is TRBJ1-6, with D hard to call. Germline V CDR1 and CDR2: MNHEY, SMNVEV (reference sequence). The CDR3 has 15 amino acids. Trimming removed 6 bases from V and 5 bases from J, with 14 bases in between. CDR3 sequence reads: CASSPTPGDNSPLHF. The DNA of the CDR3 is TGTGCCAGCAGCCCTACCCCCGGAGATAATTCACCCCTCCACTTT.

The DNA for the CDR3 is TGTGCCAGCAGCCGCGACAGGGGCAGGGATGAAAAACTGTTTTTT. This sequence encodes CASSRDRGRDEKLFF. The chain carries TRBV7-2 and TRBJ1-4, with 8 bases lining up with TRBD1. The CDR3 spans 15 residues. CDR1 and CDR2 (germline): SGHTA, FQGNSA. V shed 5 bases and J 6 bases; nucleotides not matched to a gene: 8.

The chain couples TRBV5-5 to TRBJ2-3; D perhaps matches TRBD1 (6 bases). Germline V gene lookup returns CDR1 SGHKS and CDR2 YYEKEE (reference sequence). Trimming shortened V by 0 bases and J by 10 bases, and 15 bases separated the two germline ends. CDR3 size: 14 residues. CDR3 loop: CASSLEGVSGAQYF. The DNA of the CDR3 is TGTGCCAGCAGCTTGGAGGGGGTTTCAGGGGCGCAGTATTTT. The variable domain in full, with the rest retrieved from reference TRBV5-5 and TRBJ2-3, is DAGVTQSPTHLIKTRGQQVTLRCSPISGHKSVSWYQQVLGQGPQFIFQYYEKEERGRGNFPDRFSARQFPNYSSELNVNALLLGDSALYLCASSLEGVSGAQYFGPGTRLTVL.

In its sample, this clonotype was seen many times. CDR3 region: CASSQGPSDAYEQYF. The DNA for the CDR3 is TGCGCCAGCAGCCAGGGACCTAGCGACGCCTACGAGCAGTACTTC. V is TRBV4-3 and J is TRBJ2-7, with D possibly matching TRBD2 (6 bases). The CDR3 totals 15 residues. In germline, CDR1 is LGHNA, CDR2 YSLEER. V was pared by 3 bases and J by 2 bases, with 14 bases between.